The 27 T cell receptor beta chains listed next were all sequenced from one sample in a study of cytomegalovirus exposure and HLA in healthy donors. The PCR ran on 60 Vbeta and 13 Jbeta primers. Data came from immunoSEQ multiplex PCR; TCRdb stores just in-frame clones and leaves some out. The repertoire includes fewer than 150,000 clones, about four fifths of them detected once, and about 3.9% sits in the top ten. The sample taken for sequencing was PBMCs. The source is a man aged 35 to 55 in good health and CMV-seropositive.

This sequence joins TRBV7-9 and TRBJ1-6; 8 nucleotides align to TRBD1. Germline-derived CDR1 and CDR2 are SEHNR and FQNEAQ (reference sequence). With 5 bases clipped from V and 17 bases from J, the junction kept 11 bases outside the gene matches. The CDR3 sequence is 13 residues long. In nucleotides, the CDR3 is TGTGCCAGCAGCACCAACCAGGGGGCACAGGTCCACTTT. Translated, it gives CASSTNQGAQVHF. The whole variable domain, filled in from reference TRBV7-9 and TRBJ1-6, reads DTGVSQNPRHKITKRGQNVTFRCDPISEHNRLYWYRQTLGQGPEFLTYFQNEAQLEKSRLLSDRFSAERPKGSFSTLEIQRTEQGDSAMYLCASSTNQGAQVHFGNGTRLTVT.

The chain has TRBV9 and TRBJ2-1; no clear D gene. This CDR3 contains 15 residues. The V end was cut by 0 bases, the J end by 0 bases, with 7 bases between. Germline lookup yields CDR1 SGDLS and CDR2 YYNGEE. This chain's CDR3 is CASSVDLSSYNEQFF. CDR3 in DNA: TGTGCCAGCAGCGTAGATCTAAGCTCCTACAATGAGCAGTTCTTC.

V usage is TRBV4-2 and J usage is TRBJ2-1; possibly TRBD1 for D (6 bases). Germline values: CDR1 LGHNA, CDR2 YNFKEQ. V lost 1 base and J 5 bases, leaving 12 bases between the germline ends. CDR3 length: 15 amino acids. This chain's CDR3 is CASSQGLGGNNEQFF. The CDR3 region has the DNA TGTGCCAGCAGCCAAGGGCTAGGGGGTAACAATGAGCAGTTCTTC.

This chain connects TRBV7-9 to TRBJ1-1, with a weak D call TRBD1 (6 bases). The CDR3 spans 17 residues. Germline V gives CDR1 SEHNR, CDR2 FQNEAQ (reference sequence). V was trimmed by 4 bases and J by 4 bases, leaving 22 bases between them. The chain's CDR3 is CASSSTRGGGTSTEAFF. The DNA of the CDR3 is TGTGCCAGCAGCTCGACAAGGGGGGGCGGGACCTCCACTGAAGCTTTCTTT.

CDR3 bases: TGTGCCAGCAGCTTAGACAGACTGAATGAAGCTTTCTTT. It specifies CASSLDRLNEAFF. This chain joins TRBV11-2 and TRBJ1-1; D gene uncertain. Trimming left V 0 bases short and J 7 bases short, with 9 bases between. The CDR3 sequence is 13 residues long. Germline loops: CDR1 SGHAT, CDR2 FQNNGV.

The chain joins TRBV2 to TRBJ2-5; 9 bases match TRBD1. Near its end, the DNA agrees better with TRBJ2-7, so the J call may be wrong. CDR1 SNHLY and CDR2 FYNNEI come from the germline V gene. CDR3 length: 14 amino acids. Written as DNA, the CDR3 is TGTGCCAGTTGTTACTCCGGGACAGGGAGCGAGCAGTACTTC. It translates to CASCYSGTGSEQYF.

This rearrangement joins TRBV5-1 to TRBJ2-1, with D tentatively TRBD1 (6 bases). The CDR3 totals 13 residues. Trimming took 6 bases from V and 2 from J, leaving 9 bases between them. Germline loops: CDR1 SGHRS, CDR2 YFSETQ. This CDR3 is CASKRDTYNEQFF. Here the CDR3 DNA reads TGCGCCAGCAAAAGGGACACCTACAATGAGCAGTTCTTC.

The gene calls are TRBV9 and TRBJ2-1; TRBD2 aligns across 12 bases. CDR1 is SGDLS, CDR2 YYNGEE, per germline. The junction had 6 bases not matched to a gene; V was cut back by 7 bases and J by 4 bases. The CDR3 consists of 15 residues. The CDR3 here is CASEGTSGWYNEQFF. CDR3 sequence (DNA): TGTGCCAGCGAGGGGACTAGCGGGTGGTACAATGAGCAGTTCTTC.

The chain uses TRBV30 and TRBJ2-3, with D possibly matching TRBD2 (6 bases). V was trimmed by 2 bases and J by 5 bases, leaving 11 bases between them. The germline V gene has CDR1 GTSNPN and CDR2 SVGIG (reference sequence). This CDR3 spans 13 amino acids. This chain's CDR3 is CAWSQRARDTQYF. For the CDR3, the DNA is TGTGCCTGGAGTCAGCGGGCGAGAGATACGCAGTATTTT.

This clone was seen a single time. CDR3 loop: CAITAGTGVQETQYF. The CDR3 DNA sequence: TGTGCCATCACCGCTGGGACAGGGGTACAAGAGACCCAGTACTTC. The rearrangement uses TRBV10-3 and TRBJ2-5; 10 bases agree with TRBD1. There are 15 residues in the CDR3. The V gene end was trimmed by 7 bases and the J gene end by 2 bases; junction bases not matched to a gene: 7. Germline CDR1 reads ENHRY; CDR2 reads SYGVKD.

The chain couples TRBV19 to TRBJ2-6; D gene ambiguous. Germline assignment: CDR1 LNHDA and CDR2 SQIVND (reference sequence). The CDR3 spans 19 residues. Deletions cut 2 bases from V and 0 bases from J, with 17 bases between. The CDR3 sequence: CASSISRTAKPSGANVLTF. The CDR3 DNA reads as TGTGCCAGTAGTATATCGAGAACAGCCAAACCCTCTGGGGCCAACGTCCTGACTTTC.

This chain uses TRBV6-1 with TRBJ2-7, with 12 bases matching TRBD1. Germline CDR1 MNHNS, CDR2 SASEGT. The ends lost 6 bases at V and 6 bases at J; junction bases unmatched: 9. The length of the CDR3 is 15 residues. For the CDR3, the DNA is TGTGCCAGCAGGGGGACAGGGGGCTGGAGAAGCGAGCAGTACTTC. It is translated as CASRGTGGWRSEQYF.

This chain links TRBV18 with TRBJ2-3; 8 bases are a match to TRBD2. The CDR3 length is 14 residues. Germline CDR1 and CDR2: KGHSH and LQKENI. Unmatched junction bases numbered 5, after V lost 2 bases and J lost 7 bases. The CDR3 coding sequence is TGTGCCAGCTCACCAACGGCGGGAGGAAATACGCAGTATTTT. It codes for CASSPTAGGNTQYF.

The gene calls are TRBV5-4 and TRBJ1-1, with D possibly being TRBD1 (5 bases). Germline CDR1 SGHNT, CDR2 YYREEE (reference sequence). Trimming removed 6 bases at V and 3 bases at J, with 15 bases between. The CDR3 consists of 14 residues. The CDR3 sequence: CASTGGAGDTEAFF. CDR3 bases: TGTGCCAGCACGGGCGGAGCGGGGGACACTGAAGCTTTCTTT. The full variable domain, its missing parts supplied by reference TRBV5-4 and TRBJ1-1, is ETGVTQSPTHLIKTRGQQVTLRCSSQSGHNTVSWYQQALGQGPQFIFQYYREEENGRGNFPPRFSGLQFPNYSSELNVNALELDDSALYLCASTGGAGDTEAFFGQGTRLTVV.

J is TRBJ1-6 and V is TRBV19; 7 bases align to TRBD1. Germline CDR1 and CDR2: LNHDA and SQIVND (reference sequence). With 3 bases clipped from V and 6 bases from J, the junction kept 5 bases outside the gene matches. CDR3 length equals 15 residues. The CDR3 sequence is CASSIRDSPNSPLHF. The CDR3 region has the DNA TGTGCCAGTAGTATCCGGGACAGCCCTAATTCACCCCTCCACTTT.

This clone appeared a single time. The V and J genes are TRBV18 and TRBJ2-2; the match to TRBD1 covers 10 bases. CDR1 KGHSH and CDR2 LQKENI come from the germline V gene. J gave up 6 bases and V 3 bases, and 4 bases lay outside the gene matches. This CDR3 spans 15 amino acids. Here the CDR3 DNA reads TGTGCCAGCTCACCCGGGACAGGGGCGGCCGGGGAGCTGTTTTTT. It encodes CASSPGTGAAGELFF. Full variable domain (rest looked up from reference TRBV18 and TRBJ2-2): NAGVMQNPRHLVRRRGQEARLRCSPMKGHSHVYWYRQLPEEGLKFMVYLQKENIIDESGMPKERFSAEFPKEGPSILRIQQVVRGDSAAYFCASSPGTGAAGELFFGEGSRLTVL.

V usage is TRBV14 and J usage is TRBJ1-6; possible D gene TRBD1, 5 bases. The CDR3 consists of 14 residues. Per germline, CDR1 SGHDN and CDR2 FVKESK. Trimming removed 6 bases from V and 6 bases from J, with 12 bases in between. The DNA of the CDR3 is TGTGCCAGCAGAGTGGGGCCTCGTAATTCACCCCTCCACTTT. It specifies CASRVGPRNSPLHF.

This clone was detected a few times. The germline gene is not matched at one end of the junction; a read error may be the cause. V and J are TRBV5-4 and TRBJ2-7; D is perhaps TRBD2 (6 bases). The CDR3 sequence is 15 residues long. The germline CDR1 and CDR2 sequences are SGHNT and YYREEE (reference sequence). CDR3: CASSLELAVIYEQYF. CDR3 nucleotide sequence: TGCGCCAGCAGCTTGGAATTAGCGGTTATCTACGAGCAGTACTTC.

The chain recombines TRBV7-9 with TRBJ2-7; a possible D gene is TRBD1 (5 bases). The germline V and J ends were trimmed by 6 bases and 5 bases, with 17 bases remaining between them. The CDR3 spans 14 residues. In germline, CDR1 is SEHNR, CDR2 FQNEAQ (reference sequence). DNA of the CDR3: TGTGCCAGCAGATATTCAGGGAACCCTGACGAGCAGTACTTC. Translated, it gives CASRYSGNPDEQYF.

This chain links TRBV2 with TRBJ1-5, with D possibly TRBD1 on 6 matching bases. V dropped 0 bases and J dropped 9 bases, with 18 bases sitting between them. This CDR3 has 16 amino acids. The germline V gene has CDR1 SNHLY and CDR2 FYNNEI. Here the CDR3 DNA reads TGTGCCAGCAGTGAAGCGGGGGGGGCAGAGTGGGGGCCCCAGCATTTT. This translates into CASSEAGGAEWGPQHF.

The J gene is TRBJ1-5, the V gene TRBV7-2; D is uncertain. Germline V gene lookup returns CDR1 SGHTA and CDR2 FQGNSA. CDR3 size: 14 residues. V was trimmed by 2 bases and J by 4 bases, leaving 9 bases between them. The CDR3 is CASSLLPENQPQHF. The CDR3 nucleotides read TGTGCCAGCAGCTTACTACCGGAGAATCAGCCCCAGCATTTT.

The V and J genes are TRBV27 and TRBJ2-7; D not resolved. Between the trimmed V and J ends, which lost 5 bases and 5 bases, there was a span of 19 bases. This CDR3 contains 15 residues. Germline V lookup: CDR1 MNHEY, CDR2 SMNVEV (reference sequence). CDR3 sequence: CASSPYAQRGDEQYF. The CDR3 DNA reads TGTGCCAGCAGTCCATATGCCCAAAGAGGCGACGAGCAGTACTTC.

The CDR3 reads CASSSGQGSRVGELFF. The CDR3 nucleotides are TGTGCCAGCAGCTCCGGACAGGGGAGTCGCGTCGGGGAGCTGTTTTTT. The rearrangement links TRBV5-4 to TRBJ2-2, with 9 bases identical to TRBD1. Trimming took 3 bases from V and 7 from J; bases not matched to a gene: 10. Germline V CDR1 and CDR2: SGHNT, YYREEE (reference sequence). This CDR3 comprises 16 residues.

The chain links TRBV7-8 to TRBJ1-5, with D hard to call. Per the germline V gene, CDR1 is SGHVS and CDR2 is FQNEAQ. Trimming took off 2 bases at V and 6 bases at J, with 8 bases between the two ends. The CDR3 consists of 13 residues. The CDR3 is CASSLNGVQPQHF. The DNA for the CDR3 is TGTGCCAGCAGCTTAAACGGGGTTCAGCCCCAGCATTTT.

The chain couples TRBV2 to TRBJ1-1, with TRBD1 as a possible D gene (6 bases). CDR3 size: 11 residues. V lost 6 bases and J lost 11, with 13 bases in between. The germline CDR1 and CDR2 sequences are SNHLY and FYNNEI. DNA for the CDR3: TGTGCCAGCAGCCAAACAGGGAACGCTTTCTTT. Amino acid sequence: CASSQTGNAFF.

This chain uses TRBV5-4 with TRBJ2-7; 8 nucleotides agree with TRBD1. The CDR3 consists of 17 residues. Germline CDR1 reads SGHNT; CDR2 reads YYREEE (reference sequence). J gave up 4 bases and V 1 base, and 13 bases lay outside the gene matches. The CDR3 region has the DNA TGTGCCAGCAGCTTGCGGGCCTCGTGGACAGGGTTGTACGAGCAGTACTTC. Its translation: CASSLRASWTGLYEQYF. The full variable domain, rest sourced from reference TRBV5-4 and TRBJ2-7, is ETGVTQSPTHLIKTRGQQVTLRCSSQSGHNTVSWYQQALGQGPQFIFQYYREEENGRGNFPPRFSGLQFPNYSSELNVNALELDDSALYLCASSLRASWTGLYEQYFGPGTRLTVT.

The chain recombines TRBV7-9 with TRBJ1-1; D is ambiguous. Trimming cost V 1 base and J 4 bases, with 7 bases left between them. This CDR3 contains 13 residues. Germline-derived CDR1 and CDR2 are SEHNR and FQNEAQ (reference sequence). In nucleotides, the CDR3 is TGTGCCAGCAGCTTAGGTGGGCGCACTGAAGCTTTCTTT. This codes for CASSLGGRTEAFF.